This T cell receptor beta chain came from a study of Ad26.COV2.S vaccination and SARS-CoV-2 variants. Study results and caveats: Spike-specific TCR breadth was greater in vaccine than placebo recipients. Substantial post-vaccination breadth of spike-specific CD8+ and CD4+ T cell responses was reported.

Sequencing was performed with immunoSEQ multiplex PCR; in TCRdb, only in-frame clones are kept and a portion is missing. Of under 150,000 clones in the sample, 86% were seen once. As regards this clone: What it binds is not known.

The sequence was obtained from a human donor who had recovered from COVID-19. This specimen consisted of peripheral blood, obtained after recovery from COVID-19.

This chain's CDR3 is CASSLRERVRVTFF. The CDR3 DNA sequence: TGTGCCAGCAGTTTACGAGAACGGGTCAGGGTAACTTTCTTT. The chain is built from TRBV28 and TRBJ1-1, with D possibly being TRBD1 (5 bases). Germline loops: CDR1 MDHEN, CDR2 SYDVKM. This CDR3 comprises 14 residues. The V end was cut by 2 bases, the J end by 12 bases, with 19 bases between.